The rows below give T cell receptor beta chains drawn from one sample of a study of T cell changes during pregnancy in multiple sclerosis. The protocol was immunoSEQ multiplex PCR, while the TCRdb copy is restricted to in-frame clones and leaves out a portion. The table includes tens of thousands of clones, 91% detected once. The sequencing used peripheral blood, collected in the third trimester of pregnancy. The receptors were sampled from a female donor in good health, enrolled as a control in a pregnancy study. The CDR3 runs from the conserved cysteine through the conserved F or W. Fields, in order: J gene, D gene, V gene, clone size, CDR3 DNA, CDR3 protein. The D gene is left open where the match is weak. Part of the rows lack a size; the others show once, few, many or a class for expanded clones.

j_gene: TRBJ1-2; d_gene: NA; v_gene: TRBV7-9; abundance: NA; CDR3nt: TGTGCCAGCAGCCACGACAGGAATGAGGGCTACACCTTC; CDR3aa: CASSHDRNEGYTF
j_gene: TRBJ2-2; d_gene: NA; v_gene: TRBV5-1; abundance: NA; CDR3nt: TGCGCCAGCAGCTTTTCCCCCTTACGACTAGAGGGGCGGGGGCGAAACACCGGGGAGCTGTTTTTT; CDR3aa: CASSFSPLRLEGRGRNTGELFF
j_gene: TRBJ2-7; d_gene: TRBD1; v_gene: TRBV7-8; abundance: NA; CDR3nt: TGTGCCAGCAGCTTAGAGGGACAGGGCTACGAGCAGTACTTC; CDR3aa: CASSLEGQGYEQYF
j_gene: TRBJ2-3; d_gene: TRBD2; v_gene: TRBV5-1; abundance: NA; CDR3nt: TGCGCCAGCCGCACTAGCGGGGGAGCAGATACGCAGTATTTT; CDR3aa: CASRTSGGADTQYF
j_gene: TRBJ2-7; d_gene: NA; v_gene: TRBV2; abundance: once; CDR3nt: TGTGCCAGCAGTCCAACCAGGGCCCACGAGCAGTACTTC; CDR3aa: CASSPTRAHEQYF
j_gene: TRBJ2-3; d_gene: TRBD2; v_gene: TRBV4-2; abundance: NA; CDR3nt: TGTGCCAGCAGCCCGCGGGGTTTCGGGGGGGGGAGGACAGATACGCAGTATTTT; CDR3aa: CASSPRGFGGGRTDTQYF
j_gene: TRBJ2-3; d_gene: NA; v_gene: TRBV5-1; abundance: NA; CDR3nt: TGCGCCAGCAGCTTGGAGGGGAGGGGGTCCCCAGATACGCAGTATTTT; CDR3aa: CASSLEGRGSPDTQYF
j_gene: TRBJ1-6; d_gene: TRBD1; v_gene: TRBV7-2; abundance: once; CDR3nt: TGTGCCAGCAGCCCCCGAGCAGGGGGTACGAATTCACCCCTCCACTTT; CDR3aa: CASSPRAGGTNSPLHF
j_gene: TRBJ2-2; d_gene: TRBD2; v_gene: TRBV5-6; abundance: NA; CDR3nt: TGTGCCAGCAGCCTCCTAACGGGAGGGAACACCGGGGAGCTGTTTTTT; CDR3aa: CASSLLTGGNTGELFF
j_gene: TRBJ2-7; d_gene: TRBD2; v_gene: TRBV6-1; abundance: NA; CDR3nt: TGTGCCAGCAGTGAGGGACTAGCGGGAGCGTTAAACGAGCAGTACTTC; CDR3aa: CASSEGLAGALNEQYF
j_gene: TRBJ2-5; d_gene: NA; v_gene: TRBV6-5; abundance: NA; CDR3nt: TGTGCCAGCAGCTCCGGGTGGGGCCAGGAGACCCAGTACTTC; CDR3aa: CASSSGWGQETQYF
j_gene: TRBJ1-2; d_gene: NA; v_gene: TRBV5-8; abundance: NA; CDR3nt: TGTGCCAGCACCCTGCTCCGGGACTATAACTATGGCTACACCTTC; CDR3aa: CASTLLRDYNYGYTF
j_gene: TRBJ1-5; d_gene: NA; v_gene: TRBV30; abundance: NA; CDR3nt: TGTGCCTGGAGTACAACAGAACTGAGCAATCAGCCCCAGCATTTT; CDR3aa: CAWSTTELSNQPQHF
j_gene: TRBJ1-2; d_gene: NA; v_gene: TRBV9; abundance: NA; CDR3nt: TGTGCCAGCAGCGTCGGGGGTCAGTATGGCTACACCTTC; CDR3aa: CASSVGGQYGYTF
j_gene: TRBJ1-6; d_gene: NA; v_gene: TRBV18; abundance: once; CDR3nt: TGTGCCAGCTCACCAAATACGGGGGATTCTTCACCCCTCCACTTT; CDR3aa: CASSPNTGDSSPLHF
j_gene: TRBJ1-6; d_gene: TRBD1; v_gene: TRBV28; abundance: NA; CDR3nt: TGTGCCAGCAGGACAGGGGGCTGGTTGTCTTCACCCCTCCACTTT; CDR3aa: CASRTGGWLSSPLHF
j_gene: TRBJ2-2; d_gene: NA; v_gene: TRBV5-4; abundance: NA; CDR3nt: TGTGCCAGCAGCCCCTCCCCGAACACCGGGGAGCTGTTTTTT; CDR3aa: CASSPSPNTGELFF
j_gene: TRBJ2-7; d_gene: NA; v_gene: TRBV28; abundance: NA; CDR3nt: TGTGCCAGCAGTTGGGGCACAGGCGACGAGCAGTACTTC; CDR3aa: CASSWGTGDEQYF
j_gene: TRBJ1-5; d_gene: NA; v_gene: TRBV6-5; abundance: once; CDR3nt: TGTGCCAGTCGTGAGGGCGAATATAGCAATCAGCCCCAGCATTTT; CDR3aa: CASREGEYSNQPQHF
j_gene: TRBJ1-2; d_gene: NA; v_gene: TRBV6-5; abundance: NA; CDR3nt: TGTGCCAGCAGTTACTTGGGGGGTTACTATGGCTACACCTTC; CDR3aa: CASSYLGGYYGYTF
j_gene: TRBJ1-2; d_gene: NA; v_gene: TRBV5-1; abundance: NA; CDR3nt: TGCGCCAGCAGCCCCCGCAGGGATTACGGGACAACAGCTAACTATGGCTACACCTTC; CDR3aa: CASSPRRDYGTTANYGYTF
j_gene: TRBJ2-1; d_gene: TRBD2; v_gene: TRBV12-5; abundance: NA; CDR3nt: TGTGCTAGTGGTTCCCTTCCCCCCCGGGGGGGGTCCTACAATGAGCAGTTCTTC; CDR3aa: CASGSLPPRGGSYNEQFF
j_gene: TRBJ1-2; d_gene: NA; v_gene: TRBV7-9; abundance: NA; CDR3nt: TGTGCCAGCAGCTTATTTGCAGGAAATGGCTACACCTTC; CDR3aa: CASSLFAGNGYTF
j_gene: TRBJ1-2; d_gene: NA; v_gene: TRBV7-9; abundance: NA; CDR3nt: TGTGCCAGCAGCTTATCCTTAGATGGCTACACCTTC; CDR3aa: CASSLSLDGYTF
j_gene: TRBJ2-3; d_gene: NA; v_gene: TRBV7-2; abundance: NA; CDR3nt: TGTGCCAGCACTCTAACCCCAGCGGTTCGCACAGATACGCAGTATTTT; CDR3aa: CASTLTPAVRTDTQYF
j_gene: TRBJ2-3; d_gene: NA; v_gene: TRBV19; abundance: NA; CDR3nt: TGTGCCAGTATTCCGGCTCGGAGTTCGTCGCAGTATTTT; CDR3aa: CASIPARSSSQYF
j_gene: TRBJ1-2; d_gene: TRBD1; v_gene: TRBV2; abundance: NA; CDR3nt: TGTGCCACTTTCCGGGACAGGGGGCAATTGAGGACCTTC; CDR3aa: CATFRDRGQLRTF
j_gene: TRBJ1-2; d_gene: NA; v_gene: TRBV9; abundance: NA; CDR3nt: TGTGCCAGCAGCCCCCAGGGCCAGGGGAGCTATGGCTACACCTTC; CDR3aa: CASSPQGQGSYGYTF
j_gene: TRBJ1-1; d_gene: NA; v_gene: TRBV7-2; abundance: once; CDR3nt: TGTGCCAGCAGCTTAGTGGGCCAGGTCACTGAAGCTTTCTTT; CDR3aa: CASSLVGQVTEAFF
j_gene: TRBJ1-2; d_gene: NA; v_gene: TRBV15; abundance: NA; CDR3nt: TGTGCCACCAGCAGAGATGGGCAGCCAGACTATGGCTACACCTTC; CDR3aa: CATSRDGQPDYGYTF
j_gene: TRBJ1-2; d_gene: NA; v_gene: TRBV5-1; abundance: NA; CDR3nt: TGCGCCAGCAGCTTGGCTCCCAGGGGCGATGGCTACACCTTC; CDR3aa: CASSLAPRGDGYTF
j_gene: TRBJ2-5; d_gene: TRBD2; v_gene: TRBV7-2; abundance: NA; CDR3nt: TGTGCCAGCAGCTCCCTCATAGCGGGAGAAGAGACCCAGTACTTC; CDR3aa: CASSSLIAGEETQYF